This TCR beta chain was identified during a study of blood T cells in healthy people across ages. General study findings and limits: PBMCs went unsorted, and a conclusive naive versus antigen-experienced comparison was therefore prevented. In long-lived donors, naive CD4+ cell counts and diversity exceeded those of aged donors.

Next came a second PCR, run for about 7 to 12 cycles, which used a sample-barcoded 5' primer along with a J-beta primer mix. TCRdb recomputed calls from the 5' RACE reads with MiXCR, one row per CDR3 protein. The sample lists some 1.4 million distinct CDR3 sequences; about 43% were seen once. Extraction of total RNA produced a minimum of 5.5 micrograms from each sample. For this clonotype: Its antigen remains unidentified.

Germline V gene sequence: CDR1 GTSNPN, CDR2 SVGIG (reference sequence). The V and J ends lost 3 bases and 2 bases respectively, with 16 bases between them. The CDR3 extends over 15 amino acids. The chain is built from TRBV30 and TRBJ1-2; tentatively, D is TRBD1 (6 bases). The TCR sequence derives from a woman between 18 and 30 years old in good health. The sequencing input was blood. The CDR3, as DNA: TGTGCCTGGAGGTCATACATCGACAGGAACTATGGCTACACCTTC. This gives the protein CAWRSYIDRNYGYTF.